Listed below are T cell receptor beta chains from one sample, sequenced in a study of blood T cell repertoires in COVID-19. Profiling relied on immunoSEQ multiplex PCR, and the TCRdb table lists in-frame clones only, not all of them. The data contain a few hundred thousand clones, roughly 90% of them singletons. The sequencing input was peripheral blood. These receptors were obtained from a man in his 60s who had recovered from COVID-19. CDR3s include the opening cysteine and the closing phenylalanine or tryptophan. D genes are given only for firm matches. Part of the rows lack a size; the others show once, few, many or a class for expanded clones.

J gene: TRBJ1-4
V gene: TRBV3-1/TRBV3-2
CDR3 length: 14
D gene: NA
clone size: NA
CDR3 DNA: TGTGCCAGTTGTCAGGGGCTTTCTAATGAAAAACTGTTTTTT
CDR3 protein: CASCQGLSNEKLFF

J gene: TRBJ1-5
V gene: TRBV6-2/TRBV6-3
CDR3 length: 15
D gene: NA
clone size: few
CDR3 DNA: TGTGCCAGCAGTTACGCTGGGGGGACCAATCAGCCCCAGCATTTT
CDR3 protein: CASSYAGGTNQPQHF

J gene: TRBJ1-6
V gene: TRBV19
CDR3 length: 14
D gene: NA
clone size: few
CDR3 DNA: TGTGCCAGTAGTATCGAACAGAACGGCTCACCCCTCCACTTT
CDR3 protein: CASSIEQNGSPLHF

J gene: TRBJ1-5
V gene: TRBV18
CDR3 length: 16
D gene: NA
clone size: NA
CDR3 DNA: TGTGCCAGCTCACCAGTGAAAGGGGTCGGCAATCAGCCCCAGCATTTT
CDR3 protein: CASSPVKGVGNQPQHF

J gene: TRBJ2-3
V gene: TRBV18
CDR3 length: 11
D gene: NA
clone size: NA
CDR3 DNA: TGTGCCAGCTCCTCCACAGATACGCAGTATTTT
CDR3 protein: CASSSTDTQYF

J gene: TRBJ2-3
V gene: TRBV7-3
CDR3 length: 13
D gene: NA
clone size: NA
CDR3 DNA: TGTGCCAGCAGCCCTGACTTCACAGATACGCAGTATTTT
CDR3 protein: CASSPDFTDTQYF

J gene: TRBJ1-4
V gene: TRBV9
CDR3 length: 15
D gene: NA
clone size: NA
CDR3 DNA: TGTGCCAGCAGCCCCTCAGGGTCAACTAATGAAAAACTGTTTTTT
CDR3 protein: CASSPSGSTNEKLFF

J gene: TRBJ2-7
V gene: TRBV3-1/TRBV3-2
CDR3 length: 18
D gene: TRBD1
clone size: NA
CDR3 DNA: TGTGCCAGCAGCCATGGTGCCGGGACAGGGGGAATAGTTTACGAGCAGTACTTC
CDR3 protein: CASSHGAGTGGIVYEQYF

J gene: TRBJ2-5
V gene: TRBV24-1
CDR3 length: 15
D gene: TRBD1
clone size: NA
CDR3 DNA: TGTGCCACCAGTGATCTACAGGGGGGAAAAGAGACCCAGTACTTC
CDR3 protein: CATSDLQGGKETQYF

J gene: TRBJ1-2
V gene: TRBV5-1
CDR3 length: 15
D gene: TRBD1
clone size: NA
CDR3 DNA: TGCGCCAGCAGCGGTCCCGGGACAGGGGTCAATGGCTACACCTTC
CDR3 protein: CASSGPGTGVNGYTF

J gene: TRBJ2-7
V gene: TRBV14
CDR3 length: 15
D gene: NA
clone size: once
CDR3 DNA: TGTGCCAGCAGCCAAGCTGTCCAGGGGGGCTACGAGCAGTACTTC
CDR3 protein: CASSQAVQGGYEQYF

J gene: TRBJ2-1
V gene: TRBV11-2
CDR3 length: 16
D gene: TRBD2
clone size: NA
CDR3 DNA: TGTGCCAGCAGCTTACTACTAGCGGGGGGGTTCAATGAGCAGTTCTTC
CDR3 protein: CASSLLLAGGFNEQFF

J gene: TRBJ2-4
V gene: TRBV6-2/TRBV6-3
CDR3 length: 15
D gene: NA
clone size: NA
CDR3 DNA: TGTGCCAGCAGTTACGGGTGGACTCCTGGAGACAACCGGCACTTC
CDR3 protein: CASSYGWTPGDNRHF

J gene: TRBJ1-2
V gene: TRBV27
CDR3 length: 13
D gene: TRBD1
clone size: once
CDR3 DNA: TGTGCCAGCAGTTTGAAGGGGGCTAAAGGCTACACCTTC
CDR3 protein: CASSLKGAKGYTF

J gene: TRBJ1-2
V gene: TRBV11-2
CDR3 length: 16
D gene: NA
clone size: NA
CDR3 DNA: TGTGCCAGCAGCTTATTTTGGGGGGGGCACGACTATGGCTACACCTTC
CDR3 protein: CASSLFWGGHDYGYTF

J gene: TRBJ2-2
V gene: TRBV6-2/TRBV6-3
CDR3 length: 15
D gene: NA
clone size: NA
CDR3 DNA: TGTGCCAGCAGTTACTCCCGACTAGAAACCGGGGAGCTGTTTTTT
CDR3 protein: CASSYSRLETGELFF

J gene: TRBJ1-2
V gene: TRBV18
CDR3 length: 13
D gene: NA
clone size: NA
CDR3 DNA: TGTGCCAGCTCGCGGGGAGAGAACTATGGCTACACCTTC
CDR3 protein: CASSRGENYGYTF

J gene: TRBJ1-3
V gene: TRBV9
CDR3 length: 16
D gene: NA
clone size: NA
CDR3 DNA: TGTGCCAGCAGCGCAACACCAACAGGGTCCGGAAACACCATATATTTT
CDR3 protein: CASSATPTGSGNTIYF

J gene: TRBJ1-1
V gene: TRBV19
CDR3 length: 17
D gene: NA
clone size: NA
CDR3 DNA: TGTGCCAGTACCCTCCCGGCCCCCTGGAGCCCTAACACTGAAGCTTTCTTT
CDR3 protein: CASTLPAPWSPNTEAFF

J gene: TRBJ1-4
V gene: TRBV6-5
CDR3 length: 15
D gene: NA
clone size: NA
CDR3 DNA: TGTGCCAGCAGTCCCCGGGGTCAGAAGGGTCAAAAACTGTTTTTT
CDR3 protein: CASSPRGQKGQKLFF